This TCR beta chain was found in a study of blood T cell repertoires in COVID-19. Study overall: The samples span acute and convalescent COVID-19 from the United States, Italy and Spain. The analysed material was cDNA or gDNA that came from T cells, B-cell-depleted T cells, or PBMCs.

V was clipped by 4 bases and J by 8 bases; unmatched bases: 3. This CDR3 is 15 amino acids long. From germline, CDR1 is SGHRS and CDR2 YFSETQ. Original analysis: Reference gene primer amplification gave estimated nucleated cell counts. The protocol was immunoSEQ multiplex PCR, while the TCRdb copy is restricted to in-frame clones and leaves out a portion. The V and J calls and the clone size are those of that table, but D and trimming were determined from the DNA. Counted here are around 72,000 clones, approximately 90% occurring once; the ten biggest clones make up 5.5% to 7%. This receptor was identified in a woman between 65 and 79 years old with acute or convalescent COVID-19. The J gene is TRBJ2-2, the V gene TRBV5-1; 15 nucleotides line up with TRBD2. The sequenced material came from peripheral blood. CDR3 amino acids: CASSGLAGGAGELFF. CDR3 nucleotides: TGCGCCAGCAGCGGACTAGCGGGGGGGGCGGGGGAGCTGTTTTTT.